Below are 21 T cell receptor beta chains sequenced from a single sample in a study of blood T cell repertoires in COVID-19. Repertoires were generated with immunoSEQ multiplex PCR, while TCRdb's copy carries only in-frame clones and drops some. The sample carries roughly 80,000 clones, roughly 90% recorded once. The source material was peripheral blood. All receptors come from a man between 60 and 75 years old with acute or convalescent COVID-19.

The chain combines TRBV28 with TRBJ1-2; D uncertain. CDR3 size: 11 residues. Trimming left V 4 bases short and J 4 bases short, with 4 bases between. Germline-derived CDR1 and CDR2 are MDHEN and SYDVKM. The CDR3 loop reads CASSSSYGYTF. The DNA for the CDR3 is TGTGCCAGCAGTTCGTCCTATGGCTACACCTTC.

J is TRBJ1-1 and V is TRBV18; D is undetermined. Trimming removed 5 bases at V and 8 bases at J, with 12 bases between. There are 12 residues in the CDR3. Germline CDR1 KGHSH, CDR2 LQKENI. Written as DNA, the CDR3 is TGTGCCAGCTCAGGAGGGCTATGGGAAGCTTTCTTT. This translates into CASSGGLWEAFF. The entire variable domain, with the rest obtained from reference TRBV18 and TRBJ1-1, is as follows: NAGVMQNPRHLVRRRGQEARLRCSPMKGHSHVYWYRQLPEEGLKFMVYLQKENIIDESGMPKERFSAEFPKEGPSILRIQQVVRGDSAAYFCASSGGLWEAFFGQGTRLTVV.

V and J are TRBV28 and TRBJ1-1, with TRBD1 matching over 7 bases. Germline V lookup: CDR1 MDHEN, CDR2 SYDVKM. CDR3 length: 12 amino acids. The ends lost 5 bases at V and 8 bases at J; junction bases unmatched: 5. The CDR3 is CASSEGQHEAFF. The CDR3 DNA reads as TGTGCCAGCAGTGAGGGACAGCACGAAGCTTTCTTT.

The rearrangement joins TRBV4-3 to TRBJ1-2; no reliable D call. V lost 1 base, J lost 7 bases, and 10 bases lay in between. Germline V gene data show CDR1 as LGHNA and CDR2 as YSLEER. The CDR3 runs to 13 residues. For the CDR3, the DNA is TGCGCCAGCAGCCAAGGACGGGGATTTGGCTACACCTTC. Translated: CASSQGRGFGYTF.

The chain recombines TRBV5-8 with TRBJ2-5, with TRBD1 matching over 10 bases. This CDR3 is built from 16 residues. With V trimmed by 1 base and J by 4 bases, 7 bases remained unmatched. CDR1 and CDR2 (germline): SGHTS, YDEGEE. The CDR3 nucleotides read TGTGCCAGCAGCTTGTTCGACAGGGGGCATGGAGAGACCCAGTACTTC. Translating it yields CASSLFDRGHGETQYF.

The chain employs TRBV7-9 and TRBJ1-4, with a weak D call TRBD1 (5 bases). The CDR3 length is 15 residues. The germline V gene has CDR1 SEHNR and CDR2 FQNEAQ (reference sequence). V shed 3 bases and J shed 7 bases, with 15 bases lying between them. For the CDR3, the DNA is TGTGCCAGCAGCTTGGGTCAGGGCGTATTTGAAAAACTGTTTTTT. It codes for CASSLGQGVFEKLFF.

The rearrangement joins TRBV19 to TRBJ2-3, with TRBD1 as a possible D gene (6 bases). Germline assignment: CDR1 LNHDA and CDR2 SQIVND (reference sequence). Trimming removed 3 bases from V and 8 bases from J, with 18 bases in between. The CDR3 length is 15 residues. CDR3 protein: CASSISQASRGTQYF. The CDR3 bases are TGTGCCAGTAGTATCAGTCAGGCCAGCAGGGGTACGCAGTATTTT.

This clone was seen once. This chain joins TRBV6-2 or TRBV6-3 and TRBJ2-3; tentatively, D is TRBD1 (5 bases). The CDR3 covers 16 residues. Germline CDR1 MNHEY, CDR2 SVGEGT. Deletions cut 5 bases from V and 0 bases from J, with 15 bases between. The CDR3 reads CASSKPRGVSTDTQYF. The CDR3, as DNA: TGTGCCAGCAGTAAGCCTAGGGGTGTAAGCACAGATACGCAGTATTTT.

This clone appeared once. This rearrangement joins TRBV2 to TRBJ1-5, with D hard to call. CDR3 length: 13 amino acids. V dropped 6 bases and J dropped 5 bases, with 11 bases sitting between them. Per the germline V gene, CDR1 is SNHLY and CDR2 is FYNNEI. DNA of the CDR3: TGTGCCAGCAGCGAGGTTCGGGATCAGCCCCAGCATTTT. Translated, it gives CASSEVRDQPQHF.

The rearrangement uses TRBV4-1 and TRBJ1-4; 7 bases match TRBD1. V dropped 2 bases and J dropped 5; count of bases not matched to a gene: 11. The CDR3 has 17 amino acids. Germline-derived CDR1 and CDR2 are MGHRA and YSYEKL. The CDR3 sequence is CASSQSRGQGGNEKLFF. The CDR3 DNA reads TGCGCCAGCAGCCAAAGTCGCGGGCAGGGGGGAAATGAAAAACTGTTTTTT.

CDR3 in DNA: TGTGCCATCAGTGAAGGACAGGGAACAGATACGCAGTATTTT. Translating gives CAISEGQGTDTQYF. The chain recombines TRBV10-3 with TRBJ2-3, with 8 bases fitting TRBD1. Per germline, CDR1 ENHRY and CDR2 SYGVKD. The length of the CDR3 is 14 residues. After removal of 3 bases from V and 3 bases from J, the junction contained 2 bases not matched to a gene.

The chain has TRBV5-1 and TRBJ2-1, with 9 bases aligning to TRBD1. The V and J ends lost 4 bases and 6 bases, in that order; junction bases with no gene match: 8. Germline CDR1 SGHRS, CDR2 YFSETQ. The CDR3 is made up of 15 amino acids. The CDR3 sequence: CASSKGQGSGNEQFF. The CDR3 region has the DNA TGCGCCAGCAGCAAGGGACAGGGAAGCGGCAATGAGCAGTTCTTC.

This clone was seen once. This sequence joins TRBV29-1 and TRBJ2-3; a weak D match, TRBD2 (6 bases). The CDR3 consists of 15 residues. Trimming removed 1 base from V and 0 bases from J, with 11 bases in between. Germline CDR1 reads SQVTM; CDR2 reads ANQGSEA. The CDR3 protein is CSVEGVRDSTDTQYF. CDR3 coding DNA: TGCAGCGTTGAAGGCGTGCGGGATAGCACAGATACGCAGTATTTT.

This clone was detected a few times. The chain combines TRBV6-2 or TRBV6-3 with TRBJ2-3, with TRBD1 matching over 9 bases. Germline CDR1 is MNHEY and CDR2 is SVGEGT. The CDR3 is 17 residues long. The V and J ends lost 2 bases and 2 bases, in that order; junction bases with no gene match: 8. The CDR3 reads CASSYPNRGPFTDTQYF. The DNA of the CDR3 is TGTGCCAGCAGTTACCCTAACAGGGGGCCCTTCACAGATACGCAGTATTTT.

This CDR3 is CASSSTGGAQETQYF. The CDR3 nucleotides read TGTGCCAGCAGCTCCACCGGGGGGGCCCAAGAGACCCAGTACTTC. The chain joins TRBV7-9 to TRBJ2-5, with 8 nucleotides matching TRBD2. The CDR3 runs to 15 residues. V dropped 4 bases and J dropped 1; count of bases not matched to a gene: 5. CDR1 and CDR2 from the germline V gene are SEHNR and FQNEAQ (reference sequence).

The count of this clone is one. The genes are TRBV2 and TRBJ1-1; D perhaps matches TRBD1 (5 bases). V shed 6 bases and J shed 5 bases, with 13 bases lying between them. Germline values: CDR1 SNHLY, CDR2 FYNNEI. This CDR3 spans 13 amino acids. CDR3 residues: CASRGEGLTEAFF. CDR3 in DNA: TGTGCCAGCAGGGGGGAAGGACTAACTGAAGCTTTCTTT.

This sequence joins TRBV19 and TRBJ1-5; no clear D. The CDR3 has 13 amino acids. Germline assignment: CDR1 LNHDA and CDR2 SQIVND (reference sequence). V was shortened by 3 bases and J by 5 bases, with 8 bases between the two germline ends. The CDR3 nucleotides read TGTGCCAGTAGTATGGACTACTATCAGCCCCAGCATTTT. Residues: CASSMDYYQPQHF.

CDR3 coding DNA: TGTGCCAGCAGCTTAGGGAGGGACGGGGAGACCCAGTACTTC. Protein sequence: CASSLGRDGETQYF. This chain uses TRBV11-2 with TRBJ2-5; D perhaps matches TRBD2 (6 bases). This CDR3 spans 14 amino acids. The germline V gene encodes CDR1 SGHAT and CDR2 FQNNGV. Trimming shortened V by 1 base and J by 5 bases, and 11 bases separated the two germline ends. Using reference TRBV11-2 and TRBJ2-5 for the parts outside the CDR3, the full variable domain is EAGVAQSPRYKIIEKRQSVAFWCNPISGHATLYWYQQILGQGPKLLIQFQNNGVVDDSQLPKDRFSAERLKGVDSTLKIQPAKLEDSAVYLCASSLGRDGETQYFGPGTRLLVL.

For the CDR3, the DNA is TGTGCCACCGAGACTAGCGGGAGTTATCAAGAGACCCAGTACTTC. Amino acids: CATETSGSYQETQYF. This chain links TRBV5-4 with TRBJ2-5, with TRBD2 matching 12 bases. The CDR3 is 15 residues long. Germline CDR1 reads SGHNT; CDR2 reads YYREEE (reference sequence). J was trimmed by 2 bases and V by 9 bases; bases with no gene match: 8.

This clone showed up just a few times. This chain joins TRBV7-2 and TRBJ2-2; TRBD2 is a possible D gene (5 bases). The CDR3 extends over 16 amino acids. Trimming pared 3 bases from V and 0 bases from J, leaving 11 bases between. Germline values: CDR1 SGHTA, CDR2 FQGNSA. This CDR3 is CASSLWSGTNTGELFF. Written as DNA, the CDR3 is TGTGCCAGCAGCTTGTGGAGCGGAACGAACACCGGGGAGCTGTTTTTT.

Written as DNA, the CDR3 is TGTGCCAGCACTCTGACAAGGGGAGGGGATGCTTACGAGCAGTACTTC. Encoded protein: CASTLTRGGDAYEQYF. The rearrangement uses TRBV27 and TRBJ2-7; 7 bases fit TRBD2. The germline CDR1 and CDR2 sequences are MNHEY and SMNVEV (reference sequence). The CDR3 sequence is 16 residues long. V gave up 7 bases and J gave up 4 bases; unmatched junction bases: 16.